The source of this T cell receptor (beta chain) is a study of radiation and T cells in renal cell carcinoma. The study, taken as a whole, reports: In blood, top tumor clones expanded by 2 weeks, shrinking by 4.

TCRdb's copy holds only in-frame clones and misses some; the assay was immunoSEQ multiplex PCR. The sample has fewer than 45,000 clones, roughly 80% seen once. Documented time point: blood 4 weeks post-SBRT, at nephrectomy. As for treatment: 15 Gy SBRT to primary tumor, nephrectomy 4 weeks later. As for this clone: Antigen specificity is unknown.

This CDR3 comprises 12 residues. The V end lost 2 bases, the J end lost 6 bases, and 4 bases lay between the germline ends. The germline CDR1 and CDR2 sequences are MNHNY and SVGAGI (reference sequence). This chain joins TRBV6-6 and TRBJ2-2; D unclear. This sample comprised blood, obtained from a patient whose treatment included radiotherapy and nephrectomy. This clonotype originated in a woman in her sixties or seventies with renal cell carcinoma. Here the CDR3 reads CASSYEAGELFF. The CDR3 DNA is TGTGCCAGCAGTTACGAGGCCGGGGAGCTGTTTTTT.